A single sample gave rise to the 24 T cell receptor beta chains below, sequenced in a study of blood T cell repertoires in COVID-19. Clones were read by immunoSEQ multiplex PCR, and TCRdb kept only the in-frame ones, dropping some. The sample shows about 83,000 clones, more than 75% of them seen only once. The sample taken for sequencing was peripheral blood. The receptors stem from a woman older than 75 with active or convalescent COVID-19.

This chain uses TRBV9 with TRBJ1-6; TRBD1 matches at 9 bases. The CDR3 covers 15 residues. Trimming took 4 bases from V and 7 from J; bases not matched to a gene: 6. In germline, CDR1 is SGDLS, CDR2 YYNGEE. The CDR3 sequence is CASSPGQGKNSPLHF. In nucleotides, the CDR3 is TGTGCCAGCAGCCCCGGACAGGGGAAAAATTCACCCCTCCACTTT.

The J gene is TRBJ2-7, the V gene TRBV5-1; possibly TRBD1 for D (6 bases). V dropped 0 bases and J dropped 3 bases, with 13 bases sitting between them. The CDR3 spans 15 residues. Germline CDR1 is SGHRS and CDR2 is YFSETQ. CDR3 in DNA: TGCGCCAGCAGCTTGGAGGTTGACAGGTTCTACGAGCAGTACTTC. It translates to CASSLEVDRFYEQYF.

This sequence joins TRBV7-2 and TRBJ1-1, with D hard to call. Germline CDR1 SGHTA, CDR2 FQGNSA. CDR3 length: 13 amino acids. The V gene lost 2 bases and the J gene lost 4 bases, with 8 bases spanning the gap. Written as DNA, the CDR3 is TGTGCCAGCAGCTTAAACAGTGTCACTGAAGCTTTCTTT. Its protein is CASSLNSVTEAFF.

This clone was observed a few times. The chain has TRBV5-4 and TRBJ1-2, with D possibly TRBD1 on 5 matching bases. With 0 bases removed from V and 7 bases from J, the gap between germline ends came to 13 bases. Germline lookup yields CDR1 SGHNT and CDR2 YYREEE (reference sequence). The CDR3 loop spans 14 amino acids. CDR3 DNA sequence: TGTGCCAGCAGCTTGGCACAGGAACGGCCTGGCTACACCTTC. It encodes CASSLAQERPGYTF.

CDR3 sequence reads: CASTPGWAETQYF. The CDR3 nucleotides read TGTGCCAGCACCCCAGGGTGGGCAGAGACCCAGTACTTC. V and J are TRBV12-3 or TRBV12-4 and TRBJ2-5; the D gene is possibly TRBD1 (5 bases). Trimming removed 7 bases from V and 4 bases from J, with 13 bases in between. The length of the CDR3 is 13 residues.

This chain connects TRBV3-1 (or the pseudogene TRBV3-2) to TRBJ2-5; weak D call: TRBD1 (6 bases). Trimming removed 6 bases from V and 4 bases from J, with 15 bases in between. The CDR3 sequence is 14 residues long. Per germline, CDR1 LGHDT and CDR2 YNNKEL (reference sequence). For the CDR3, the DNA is TGTGCCAGCAGGCAAACAGGGTCTCGAGAGACCCAGTACTTC. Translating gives CASRQTGSRETQYF.

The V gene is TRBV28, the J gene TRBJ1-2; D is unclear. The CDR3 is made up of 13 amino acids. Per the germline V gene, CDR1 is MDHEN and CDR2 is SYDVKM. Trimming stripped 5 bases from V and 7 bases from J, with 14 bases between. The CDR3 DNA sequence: TGTGCCAGCAGTCCTGAGGAGAGGGTTGGCTACACCTTC. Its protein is CASSPEERVGYTF.

The CDR3 is CASGRRGYRETQYF. The CDR3 DNA reads as TGTGCCAGCGGGAGGAGGGGCTATCGAGAGACCCAGTACTTC. This sequence joins TRBV7-9 and TRBJ2-5, with D perhaps matching TRBD2 (6 bases). The germline V and J ends were trimmed by 8 bases and 4 bases, with 17 bases remaining between them. The CDR3 covers 14 residues. In germline, CDR1 is SEHNR, CDR2 FQNEAQ (reference sequence).

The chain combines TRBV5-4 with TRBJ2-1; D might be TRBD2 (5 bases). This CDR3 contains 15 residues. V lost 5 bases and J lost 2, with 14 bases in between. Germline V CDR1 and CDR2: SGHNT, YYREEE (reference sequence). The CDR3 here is CASSGRSGTYNEQFF. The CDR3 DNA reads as TGTGCCAGCAGTGGGCGGAGCGGTACCTACAATGAGCAGTTCTTC. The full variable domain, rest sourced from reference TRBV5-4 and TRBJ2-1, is ETGVTQSPTHLIKTRGQQVTLRCSSQSGHNTVSWYQQALGQGPQFIFQYYREEENGRGNFPPRFSGLQFPNYSSELNVNALELDDSALYLCASSGRSGTYNEQFFGPGTRLTVL.

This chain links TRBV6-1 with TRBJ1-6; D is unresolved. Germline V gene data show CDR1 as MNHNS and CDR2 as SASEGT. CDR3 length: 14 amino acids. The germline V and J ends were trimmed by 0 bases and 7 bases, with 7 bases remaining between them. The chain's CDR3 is CASSEAVRNSPLHF. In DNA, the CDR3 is TGTGCCAGCAGTGAAGCGGTTCGGAATTCACCCCTCCACTTT.

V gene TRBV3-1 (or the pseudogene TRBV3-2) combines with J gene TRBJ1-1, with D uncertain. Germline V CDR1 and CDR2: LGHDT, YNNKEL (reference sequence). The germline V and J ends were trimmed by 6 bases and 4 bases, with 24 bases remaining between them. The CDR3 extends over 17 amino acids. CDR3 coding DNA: TGTGCCAGCAGTCATGGAGGGTTTAGGAGTAGTGCCACTGAAGCTTTCTTT. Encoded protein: CASSHGGFRSSATEAFF.

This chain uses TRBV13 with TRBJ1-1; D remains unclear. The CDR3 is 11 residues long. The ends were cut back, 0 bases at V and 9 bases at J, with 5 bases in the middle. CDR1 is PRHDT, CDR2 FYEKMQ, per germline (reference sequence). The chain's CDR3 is CASSLGQQAFF. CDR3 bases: TGTGCCAGCAGCTTAGGACAGCAAGCTTTCTTT.

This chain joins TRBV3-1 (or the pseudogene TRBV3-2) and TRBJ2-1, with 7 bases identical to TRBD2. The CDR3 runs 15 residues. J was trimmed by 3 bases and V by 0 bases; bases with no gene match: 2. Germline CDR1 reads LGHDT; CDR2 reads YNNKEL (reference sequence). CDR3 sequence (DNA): TGTGCCAGCAGCCAAGATCAGCGGGACTACAATGAGCAGTTCTTC. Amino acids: CASSQDQRDYNEQFF.

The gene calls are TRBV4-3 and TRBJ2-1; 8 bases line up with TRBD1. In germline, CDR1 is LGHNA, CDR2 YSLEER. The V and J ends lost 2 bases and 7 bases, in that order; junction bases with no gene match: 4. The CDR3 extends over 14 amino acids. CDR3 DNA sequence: TGCGCCAGCAGCCAACAGGGGGCGGGGAATGAGCAGTTCTTC. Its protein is CASSQQGAGNEQFF.

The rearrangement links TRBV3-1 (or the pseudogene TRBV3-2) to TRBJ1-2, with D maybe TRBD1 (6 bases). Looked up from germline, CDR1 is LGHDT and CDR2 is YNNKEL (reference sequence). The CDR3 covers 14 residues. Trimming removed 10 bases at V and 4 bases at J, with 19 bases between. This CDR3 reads CATSPQGSGYGYTF. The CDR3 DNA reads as TGTGCCACCTCACCCCAGGGGTCTGGCTATGGCTACACCTTC.

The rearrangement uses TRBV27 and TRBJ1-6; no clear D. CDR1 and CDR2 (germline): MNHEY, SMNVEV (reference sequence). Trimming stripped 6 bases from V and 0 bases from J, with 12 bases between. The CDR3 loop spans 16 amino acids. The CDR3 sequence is CASSRWRSSYNSPLHF. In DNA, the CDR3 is TGTGCCAGCAGCCGATGGAGGAGCTCCTATAATTCACCCCTCCACTTT.

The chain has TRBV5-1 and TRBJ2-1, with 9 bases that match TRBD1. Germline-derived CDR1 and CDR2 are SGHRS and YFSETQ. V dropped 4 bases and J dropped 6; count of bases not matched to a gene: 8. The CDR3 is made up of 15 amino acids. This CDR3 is CASSLRTGVGNEQFF. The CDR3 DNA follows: TGCGCCAGCAGCCTGCGGACAGGGGTGGGCAATGAGCAGTTCTTC.

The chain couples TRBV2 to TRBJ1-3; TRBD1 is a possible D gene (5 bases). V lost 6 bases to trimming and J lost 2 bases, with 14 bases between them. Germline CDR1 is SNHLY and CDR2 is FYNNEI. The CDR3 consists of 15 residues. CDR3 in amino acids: CASRERDRPGNTIYF. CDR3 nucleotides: TGTGCCAGCAGGGAACGCGACAGACCTGGAAACACCATATATTTT.

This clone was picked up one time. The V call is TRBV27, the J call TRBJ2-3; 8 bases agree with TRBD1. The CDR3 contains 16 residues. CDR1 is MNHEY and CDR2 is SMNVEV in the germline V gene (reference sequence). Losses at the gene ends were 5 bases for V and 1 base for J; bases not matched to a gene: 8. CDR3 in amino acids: CASSTRTGWGTDTQYF. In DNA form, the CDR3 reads TGTGCCAGCAGTACACGGACAGGGTGGGGCACAGATACGCAGTATTTT.

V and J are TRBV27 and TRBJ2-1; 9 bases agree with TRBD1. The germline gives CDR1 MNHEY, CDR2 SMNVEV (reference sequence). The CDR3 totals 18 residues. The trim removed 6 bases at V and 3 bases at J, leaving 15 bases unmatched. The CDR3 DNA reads TGTGCCAGCAGCCGTGGACAGGGGAAAATGGGCTTCTACAATGAGCAGTTCTTC. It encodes CASSRGQGKMGFYNEQFF.

CDR3 sequence: CATGSFSGGATDTQYF. The CDR3 DNA reads as TGTGCCACCGGATCGTTTAGCGGGGGGGCAACAGATACGCAGTATTTT. The chain couples TRBV28 to TRBJ2-3, with 11 nucleotides matching TRBD2. The germline gives CDR1 MDHEN, CDR2 SYDVKM. This CDR3 is 16 amino acids long. V shed 10 bases, J shed 3 bases, and the junction held 12 bases outside the gene matches.

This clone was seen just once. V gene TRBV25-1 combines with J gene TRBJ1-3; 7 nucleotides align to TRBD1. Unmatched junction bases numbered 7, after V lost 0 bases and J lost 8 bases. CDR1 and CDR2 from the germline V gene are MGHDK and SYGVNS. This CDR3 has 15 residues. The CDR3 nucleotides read TGTGCCAGCAGTGAATATAGGAGACAGGGCTACACCATATATTTT. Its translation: CASSEYRRQGYTIYF.

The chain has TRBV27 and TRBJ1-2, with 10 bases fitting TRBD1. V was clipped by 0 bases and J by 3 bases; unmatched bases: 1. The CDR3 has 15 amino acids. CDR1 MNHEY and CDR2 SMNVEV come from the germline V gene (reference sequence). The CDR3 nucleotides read TGTGCCAGCAGTTTATCCGGGACAGGGGACTATGGCTACACCTTC. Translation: CASSLSGTGDYGYTF.

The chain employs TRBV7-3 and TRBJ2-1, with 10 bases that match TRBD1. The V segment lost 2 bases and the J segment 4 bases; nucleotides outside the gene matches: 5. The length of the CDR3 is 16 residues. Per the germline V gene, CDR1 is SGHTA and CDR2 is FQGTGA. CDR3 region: CASSLGLGQGYNEQFF. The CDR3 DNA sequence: TGTGCCAGCAGCTTAGGTCTGGGACAGGGGTACAATGAGCAGTTCTTC.